The clone carrying this TCR beta chain was picked up many times. What it binds is unknown. This entry is derived from a study of neurological immune-mediated disorders. TCRdb redid the calling of the 5' RACE reads with MiXCR, one entry per CDR3 protein. The sample records some 66,000 distinct CDR3 sequences, around 3.7% being singletons. The unsorted libraries originated from 2 million PBMCs kept at -80 C. Findings and limits, study-wide: Sharing of CDR3 amino acid sequences among expanded clones across subjects was absent, suggesting private repertoires in all groups.

Trimming pared 1 base from V and 10 bases from J, leaving 14 bases between. CDR1 SGHAT and CDR2 FQNNGV come from the germline V gene. There are 15 residues in the CDR3. The source of this sequence is a man aged 35 to 55 with multiple sclerosis. The sequencing sample was made of PBMCs. The chain couples TRBV11-2 to TRBJ1-6; D may be TRBD1 (5 bases). The CDR3 is CASSLGGGIESPLHF. CDR3 DNA sequence: TGTGCCAGCAGCTTAGGGGGGGGAATCGAGTCACCCCTCCACTTT.